This T cell receptor (beta chain) was sequenced in a study of Ad26.COV2.S vaccination and SARS-CoV-2 variants (dated by TCRdb to about 2021). Describing the broader study: Vaccine-arm donors came from COV1001, a multicentre, randomized, double-blind, placebo-controlled phase I-IIa trial of Ad26.COV2.S in healthy adults. Ad26.COV2.S was given intramuscularly at 5x10^10 or 1x10^11 viral particles, as a single shot or as two shots 56 days apart. TCRbeta repertoire sequencing was used to assess the specificity and breadth of SARS-CoV-2-reactive T cell receptors after Ad26.COV2.S vaccination. The TCR-sequenced set comprised approximately 30 samples: around 20 Ad26.COV2.S vaccine recipients, 5 placebo recipients and 8 SARS-CoV-2 convalescent individuals. Trial participants were randomized into five groups of five, in which low-dose or high-dose Ad26.COV2.S was given once or twice, or placebo was given on both occasions. Throughout the experiments and outcome assessment, investigators stayed blinded to trial group allocation. Results and caveats for the whole study, not just this receptor: Non-spike TCR breadth was comparable between vaccine and placebo recipients, consistent with the vaccine containing only spike. The authors noted that the TCR breadth and depth analyses may have underestimated total T cell responses. The study lacked the statistical power to compare responses across vaccine doses or regimens. Higher spike-specific TCR breadth was observed in Ad26.COV2.S recipients than in placebo recipients (P = 0.0014). After vaccination, substantial breadth of spike-specific CD8+ and CD4+ T cell responses was reported.

The immunoSEQ Assay was used to sequence TCRbeta CDR3 regions. After extraction, genomic DNA underwent amplification by bias-controlled multiplex PCR, followed by high-throughput sequencing. In the source study's methods: Collapsing and filtering of sequences were performed to quantify the absolute abundance of each unique TCRbeta CDR3 region. Usable DNA was measured by amplifying reference genes present in all nucleated cells, and TCRbeta template counts were normalized to that usable DNA to estimate T cell fraction. Repertoire TCRs were annotated as SARS-CoV-2-specific by exact matching of V gene, CDR3 amino acid sequence and J gene to a known reactive TCR set. The reference SARS-CoV-2 TCR set was obtained from MIRA and was filtered for enrichment in COVID-19-positive ImmuneCODE repertoires, whereby public or cross-reactive TCRs were removed. Using the MIRA antigens, annotated TCRs were further analysed by specific ORF or by position within an ORF. Breadth was defined as annotated unique rearrangements over total unique productive rearrangements; depth was the summed frequency of those rearrangements. Group comparisons of TCR breadth used two-sided Wilcoxon rank-sum tests. TCRdb stores this immuneACCESS table with in-frame sequences only. Part of the clones is absent; in the studies checked, under half of the shortfall reflects unresolved V genes, and no reason is known for the rest. V and J calls and clone size are copied from that table; D and trimming were computed from the DNA. This sample holds hundreds of thousands of clones; under 90% were observed only once. About 7.4% of the sample comes from the top ten.

The sample's treatment or condition label, in plain terms: some 20 received Ad26.COV2.S at low or high dose, single or two shots; about five received placebo; per-sample allocation not given. Repertoires of vaccine and placebo recipients were sequenced from samples collected on day 63 after the first injection. Between 29 July and 7 August 2020, Cohort 1b enrolled about 27 adults aged 18-55 years at one site in Boston, USA. Ad26.COV2.S was a replication-incompetent adenovirus type 26 vector expressing a prefusion-stabilized SARS-CoV-2 spike protein from the original Wuhan strain. This clone was detected a few times. There is no known antigen for this receptor. Per-base qualities were not stored, and no clone one base away is much larger. Reading from cysteine to phenylalanine, the CDR3 counts 12 amino acids. Only CDR3 DNA remains: 36 bases, in frame from the first base. The germline V gene sets CDR1 to MDHEN and CDR2 to SYDVKM. The trim is 7 bases for V and 11 bases for J, with a gap of 17 bases between the germline ends.

The TCR sequence derives from a person aged 18-60 years who received the Ad26.COV2.S COVID-19 vaccine or a placebo. Sequences were derived from peripheral blood, sampled in a trial of Ad26.COV2.S vaccine versus placebo. Recombination joined TRBV28 with TRBJ1-1; the D gene remains uncertain. The CDR3 is CASTSLPGDAFF. The nucleotide sequence reads TGTGCCAGCACTTCTTTACCGGGAGACGCTTTCTTT.